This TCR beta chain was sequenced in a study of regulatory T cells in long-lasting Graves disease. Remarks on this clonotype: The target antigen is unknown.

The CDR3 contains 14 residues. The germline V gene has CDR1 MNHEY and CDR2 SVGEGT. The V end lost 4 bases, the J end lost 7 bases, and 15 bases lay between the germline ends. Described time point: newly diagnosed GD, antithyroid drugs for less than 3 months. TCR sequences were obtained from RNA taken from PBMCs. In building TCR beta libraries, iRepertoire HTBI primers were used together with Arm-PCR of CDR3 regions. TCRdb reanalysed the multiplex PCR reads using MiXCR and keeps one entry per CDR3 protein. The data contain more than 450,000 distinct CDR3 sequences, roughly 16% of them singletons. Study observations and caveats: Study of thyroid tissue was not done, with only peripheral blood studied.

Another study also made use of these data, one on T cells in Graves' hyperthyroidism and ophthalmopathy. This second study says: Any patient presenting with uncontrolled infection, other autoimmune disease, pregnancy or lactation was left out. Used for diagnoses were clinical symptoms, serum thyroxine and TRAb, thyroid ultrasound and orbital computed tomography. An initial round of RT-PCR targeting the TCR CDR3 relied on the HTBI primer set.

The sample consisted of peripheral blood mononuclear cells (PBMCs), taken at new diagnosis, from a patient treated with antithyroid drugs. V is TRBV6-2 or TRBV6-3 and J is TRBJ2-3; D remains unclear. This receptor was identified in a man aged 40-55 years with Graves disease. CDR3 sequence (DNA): TGTGCCAGCAGTTCTCCGGGTCAACGCCATACGCAGTATTTT. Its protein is CASSSPGQRHTQYF.